This T cell receptor beta chain comes out of a study of PD-L1 blockade in urothelial cancer. Whole-study context: Male sex and bladder-origin urothelial cancer were recorded for about 85% of the roughly 30 patients. Prior chemotherapy regimens per patient numbered 0 to 3. Researchers found blood samples held a median of about 130,000 T cells. General study results and limits: Pretreatment TCR clonality in blood under the median foretold superior survival.

Only in-frame clones appear in the TCRdb table, and some are missing; sequencing was by immunoSEQ multiplex PCR. The table shows tens of thousands of clones, with roughly 80% occurring only once. A note on this clone: Its antigen is unidentified.

Germline CDR1 is MNHEY and CDR2 is SMNVEV (reference sequence). V dropped 2 bases and J dropped 6; count of bases not matched to a gene: 4. The CDR3 extends over 14 amino acids. The chain employs TRBV27 and TRBJ2-7, with 10 bases lining up with TRBD2. This sample comprised PBMCs, obtained around atezolizumab (anti-PD-L1) treatment. This TCR was sampled from a man aged 65-85 years with urothelial cancer. CDR3: CASSLRLAGAEQYF. The CDR3 DNA reads TGTGCCAGCAGTTTACGGCTAGCGGGAGCCGAGCAGTACTTC.